This TCR beta chain was retrieved from a study of T cells in Graves' hyperthyroidism and ophthalmopathy. Study summary: The initial diagnosis was the point when peripheral blood was collected, ahead of any treatment.

Researchers took RNA transcripts and amplified the TCR beta CDR3 regions from them. The HTBI primer set served for first-round RT-PCR of the TCR CDR3. TCRdb ran MiXCR on the multiplex PCR reads and lists one entry per CDR3 protein. Among about 360,000 distinct CDR3 sequences listed, about 13% were seen once. The patients, who ranged from 18 to 65 in age, presented with newly diagnosed hyperthyroidism lasting under 2 months. Diagnosis relied on clinical symptoms, serum thyroxine and TRAb, thyroid ultrasound and orbital computed tomography. An approximately 9.4 ml volume of fresh peripheral blood provided the PBMCs. The CDR3 loop spans 13 amino acids. The germline V gene encodes CDR1 SGHRS and CDR2 YFSETQ. V lost 0 bases to trimming and J lost 6 bases; unmatched junction nucleotides: 3. This clonotype was seen ten or more times.

Sequenced sample: blood. This sequence was found in a woman aged 18-35 years with Graves' hyperthyroidism. The gene calls are TRBV5-1 and TRBJ2-7, with TRBD1 identical over 7 bases. The CDR3 sequence: CASSLGQGSEQYF. The CDR3 coding sequence is TGCGCCAGCAGCTTGGGACAGGGCTCCGAGCAGTACTTC.